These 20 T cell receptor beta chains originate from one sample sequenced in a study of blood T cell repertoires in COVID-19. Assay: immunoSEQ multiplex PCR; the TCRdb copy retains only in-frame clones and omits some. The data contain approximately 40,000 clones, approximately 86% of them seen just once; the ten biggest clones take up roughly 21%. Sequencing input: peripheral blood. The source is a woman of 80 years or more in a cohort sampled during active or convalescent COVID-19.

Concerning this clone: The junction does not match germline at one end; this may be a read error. The CDR3 loop is CASSWDRIGIKIF. The CDR3 DNA reads TGTGCCAGCAGTTGGGACAGAATAGGAATCAAGATTTTT. This chain joins TRBV6-5 and TRBJ1-5; 7 nucleotides align to TRBD1. Per the germline V gene, CDR1 is MNHEY and CDR2 is SVGAGI. The CDR3 contains 13 residues.

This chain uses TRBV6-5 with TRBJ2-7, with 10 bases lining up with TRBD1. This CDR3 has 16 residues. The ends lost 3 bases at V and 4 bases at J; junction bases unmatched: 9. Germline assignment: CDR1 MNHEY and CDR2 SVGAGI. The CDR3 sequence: CASSYGVTGGRYEQYF. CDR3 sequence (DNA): TGTGCCAGCAGTTATGGGGTGACAGGGGGCCGGTACGAGCAGTACTTC.

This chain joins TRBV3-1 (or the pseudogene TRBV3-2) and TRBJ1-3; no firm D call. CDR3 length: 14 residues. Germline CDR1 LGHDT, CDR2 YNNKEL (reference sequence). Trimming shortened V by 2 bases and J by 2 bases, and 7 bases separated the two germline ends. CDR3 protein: CASSQSSTGNTIYF. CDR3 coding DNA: TGTGCCAGCAGCCAAAGCTCTACTGGAAACACCATATATTTT.

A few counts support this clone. This chain's CDR3 is CASSQGLAPNEQFF. In DNA form, the CDR3 reads TGCGCCAGCAGCCAAGGTCTGGCTCCGAATGAGCAGTTCTTC. This chain joins TRBV4-3 and TRBJ2-1; unclear D gene. Trimming took off 1 base at V and 7 bases at J, with 11 bases between the two ends. The CDR3 consists of 14 residues. Germline CDR1 and CDR2: LGHNA and YSLEER.

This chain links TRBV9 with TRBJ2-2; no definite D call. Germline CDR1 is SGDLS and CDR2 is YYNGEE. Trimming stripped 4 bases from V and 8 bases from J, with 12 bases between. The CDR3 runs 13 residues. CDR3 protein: CASSLGKLGELFF. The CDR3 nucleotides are TGTGCCAGCAGCTTAGGGAAACTAGGGGAGCTGTTTTTT.

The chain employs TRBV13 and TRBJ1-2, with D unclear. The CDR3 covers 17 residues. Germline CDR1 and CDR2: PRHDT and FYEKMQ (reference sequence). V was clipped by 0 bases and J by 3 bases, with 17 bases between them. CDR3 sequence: CASSLGLGIGSDYGYTF. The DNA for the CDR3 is TGTGCCAGCAGCTTAGGCCTCGGTATCGGGAGCGACTATGGCTACACCTTC.

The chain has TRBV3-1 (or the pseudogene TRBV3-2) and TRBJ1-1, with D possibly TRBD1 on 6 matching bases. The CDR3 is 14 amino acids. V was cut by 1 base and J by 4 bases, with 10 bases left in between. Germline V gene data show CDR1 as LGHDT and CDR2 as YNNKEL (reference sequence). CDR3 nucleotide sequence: TGTGCCAGCAGCCAAGCACAGGGTAGCACTGAAGCTTTCTTT. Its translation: CASSQAQGSTEAFF.

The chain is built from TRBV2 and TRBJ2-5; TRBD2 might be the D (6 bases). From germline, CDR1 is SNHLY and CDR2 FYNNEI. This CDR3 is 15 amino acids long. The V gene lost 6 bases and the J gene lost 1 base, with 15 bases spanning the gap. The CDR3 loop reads CASRYHVAAQETQYF. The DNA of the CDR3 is TGTGCCAGCAGGTATCACGTAGCGGCCCAAGAGACCCAGTACTTC.

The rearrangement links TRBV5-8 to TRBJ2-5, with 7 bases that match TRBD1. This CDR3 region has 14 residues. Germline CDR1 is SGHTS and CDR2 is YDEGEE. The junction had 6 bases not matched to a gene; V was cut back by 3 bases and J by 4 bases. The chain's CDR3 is CASSYRDSPETQYF. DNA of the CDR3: TGTGCCAGCAGCTACCGGGACAGTCCAGAGACCCAGTACTTC.

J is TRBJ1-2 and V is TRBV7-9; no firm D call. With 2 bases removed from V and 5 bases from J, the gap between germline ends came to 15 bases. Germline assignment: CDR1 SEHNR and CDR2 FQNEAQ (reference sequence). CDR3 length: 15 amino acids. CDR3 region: CASSLMSIEGYGYTF. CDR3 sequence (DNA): TGTGCCAGCAGCTTAATGAGCATAGAGGGTTATGGCTACACCTTC.

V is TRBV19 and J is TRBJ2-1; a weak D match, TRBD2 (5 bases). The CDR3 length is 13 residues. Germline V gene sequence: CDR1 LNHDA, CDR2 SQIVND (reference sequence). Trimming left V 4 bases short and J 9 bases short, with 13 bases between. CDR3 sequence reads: CASSTQLDAEQFF. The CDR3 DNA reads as TGTGCCAGTAGTACGCAACTAGACGCTGAGCAGTTCTTC.

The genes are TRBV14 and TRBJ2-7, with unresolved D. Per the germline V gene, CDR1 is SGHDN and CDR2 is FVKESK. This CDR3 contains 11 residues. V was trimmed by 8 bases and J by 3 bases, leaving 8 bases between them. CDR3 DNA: TGTGCCAGCGGCCGTTACTACGAGCAGTACTTC. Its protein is CASGRYYEQYF.

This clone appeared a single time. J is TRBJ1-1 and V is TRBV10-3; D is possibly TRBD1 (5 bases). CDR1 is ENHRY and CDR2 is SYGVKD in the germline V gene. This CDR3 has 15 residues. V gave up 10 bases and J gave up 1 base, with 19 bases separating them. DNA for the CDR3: TGTGCCACCAGGGATTTAGGAGTTCGGAACACTGAAGCTTTCTTT. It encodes CATRDLGVRNTEAFF.

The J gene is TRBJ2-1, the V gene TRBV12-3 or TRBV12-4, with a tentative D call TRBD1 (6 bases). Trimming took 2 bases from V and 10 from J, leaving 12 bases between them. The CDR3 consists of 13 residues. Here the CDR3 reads CASSLSQGKEQFF. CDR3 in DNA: TGTGCCAGCAGTTTATCCCAGGGGAAGGAGCAGTTCTTC.

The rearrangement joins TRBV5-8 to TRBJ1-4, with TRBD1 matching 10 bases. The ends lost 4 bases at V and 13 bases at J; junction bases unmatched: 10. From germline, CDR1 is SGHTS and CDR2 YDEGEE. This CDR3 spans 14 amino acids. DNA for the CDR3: TGTGCCAGCAGCCCGGACAGGGGGGAAGGTGGACTGTTTTTT. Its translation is CASSPDRGEGGLFF.

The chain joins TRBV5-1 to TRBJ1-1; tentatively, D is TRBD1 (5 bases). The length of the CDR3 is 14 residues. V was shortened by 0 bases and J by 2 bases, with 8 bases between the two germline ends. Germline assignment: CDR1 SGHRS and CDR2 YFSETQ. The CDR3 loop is CASSLATGNTEAFF. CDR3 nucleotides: TGCGCCAGCAGCTTGGCCACAGGAAACACTGAAGCTTTCTTT.

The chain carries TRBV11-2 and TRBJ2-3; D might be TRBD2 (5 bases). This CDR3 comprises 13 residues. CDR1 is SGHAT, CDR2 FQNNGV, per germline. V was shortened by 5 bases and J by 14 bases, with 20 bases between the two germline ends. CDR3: CASSPRLAAAGYF. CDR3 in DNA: TGTGCCAGCAGCCCGAGGCTCGCAGCCGCGGGGTATTTT.

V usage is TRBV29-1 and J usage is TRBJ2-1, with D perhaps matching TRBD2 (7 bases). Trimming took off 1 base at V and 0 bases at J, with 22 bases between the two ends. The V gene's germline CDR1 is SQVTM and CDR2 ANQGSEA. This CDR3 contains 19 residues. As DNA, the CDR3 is TGCAGCGTTGAAGTTAGGGGGGGGCGGAACCCAAGCTCCTACAATGAGCAGTTCTTC. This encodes CSVEVRGGRNPSSYNEQFF.

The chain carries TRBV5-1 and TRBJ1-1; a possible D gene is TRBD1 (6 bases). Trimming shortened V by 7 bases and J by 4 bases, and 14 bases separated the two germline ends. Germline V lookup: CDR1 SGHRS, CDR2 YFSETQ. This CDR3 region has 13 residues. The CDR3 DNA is TGCGCCAGCCGCGAGGGGGTAGCCACTGAAGCTTTCTTT. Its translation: CASREGVATEAFF.

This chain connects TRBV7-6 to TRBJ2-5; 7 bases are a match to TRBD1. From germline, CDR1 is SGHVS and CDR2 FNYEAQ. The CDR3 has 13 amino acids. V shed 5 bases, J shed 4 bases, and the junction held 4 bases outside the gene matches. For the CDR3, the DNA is TGTGCCAGCAGCCGGGGACAGTTAGAGACCCAGTACTTC. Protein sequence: CASSRGQLETQYF.